This paragraph covers one T cell receptor beta chain sequence. What it recognizes is unknown. These data originate in a study of cytomegalovirus exposure and HLA in healthy donors. The CDR3 has 12 residues. Deletions cut 2 bases from V and 7 bases from J, with 6 bases between. The germline V gene has CDR1 MNHNY and CDR2 SVGAGI (reference sequence). 13 Jbeta primers and 60 Vbeta primers were used for the PCR. Profiling relied on immunoSEQ multiplex PCR, and the TCRdb table lists in-frame clones only, not all of them. Of some 130,000 clones listed, approximately 80% are singletons. Participants comprised healthy donors of bone marrow. General observations from the study: Listed as cytomegalovirus-associated were 150 or so TCR beta chains. Apparent HLA restriction characterized most CMV-associated TCR beta chains in a later analysis. From TCR beta sequences, most subjects' HLA-A and HLA-B alleles were reportedly predicted accurately.

The sequencing sample was made of PBMCs. This clonotype was obtained from a woman in her forties in good health and CMV-seronegative. The chain couples TRBV6-6 to TRBJ2-1; maybe TRBD2 (6 bases). The CDR3 loop is CASSYGGNEQFF. Here the CDR3 DNA reads TGTGCCAGCAGTTACGGGGGGAATGAGCAGTTCTTC.